These T cell receptor beta chains were read from a single sample in a study of tumor-infiltrating lymphocytes in primary liver carcinoma. TCRdb redid the calling of the multiplex PCR reads with MiXCR, one entry per CDR3 protein. The profile shows 330,000 or so distinct CDR3 sequences, less than 65% of them singletons. Sequencing input: peripheral blood. These receptors came from a man aged 40-50 years with primary liver carcinoma and hepatitis B virus infection. CDR3s include the opening cysteine and the closing phenylalanine or tryptophan. A D gene is named only where the DNA matches it firmly. Part of the rows lack a size; the others show once, few, many or a class for expanded clones.

clone_size j_call d_call v_call cdr3_aa cdr3_nt
few TRBJ1-1 . TRBV28 CASSPQSRDMSEAFF TGTGCCAGCAGCCCGCAGTCCCGGGACATGTCTGAAGCTTTCTTT
many TRBJ1-1 . TRBV6-5 CASSTPGTANTEAFF TGTGCCAGCAGTACTCCCGGGACGGCGAACACTGAAGCTTTCTTT
. TRBJ1-2 . TRBV28 CASSSARGDYGYTF TGTGCCAGCAGTTCCGCCCGTGGCGACTATGGCTACACCTTC
. TRBJ2-5 . TRBV5-1 CASSLVQAPEETRYF TGCGCCAGCAGCTTGGTTCAGGCCCCGGAAGAGACCCGGTACTTC
once TRBJ2-7 TRBD2 TRBV11-2 CASSLLGGEQYF TGCGCCAGCAGCTTACTCGGGGGGGAGCAGTACTTC
many TRBJ2-7 TRBD2 TRBV4-3 CASSQEMTGLVAGGPFEQYF TGCGCCAGCAGCCAAGAAATGACCGGACTAGTCGCGGGGGGACCTTTTGAGCAGTACTTC
few TRBJ2-3 . TRBV4-2 CASSQELWRDPTDTQYF TGTGCCAGCAGCCAAGAGCTATGGCGGGACCCCACAGATACGCAGTATTTT
few TRBJ2-7 TRBD1 TRBV5-6 CASSVQGPYEQYF TGTGCCAGCAGCGTACAGGGGCCCTACGAGCAGTACTTC
. TRBJ1-1 . TRBV19 CASSSWGIGGEAFF TGTGCCAGTAGTTCTTGGGGAATTGGTGGTGAAGCTTTCTTT
. TRBJ2-7 TRBD1 TRBV6-1 CASGDGQGAAEQYF TGTGCCAGCGGTGACGGACAGGGGGCGGCCGAGCAGTACTTC
many TRBJ2-7 . TRBV4-1 CASSRKGGYEQYF TGCGCCAGCAGCCGGAAGGGGGGGTACGAGCAGTACTTC
many TRBJ2-7 TRBD1 TRBV6-5 CASSYVRQGTYEQYF TGTGCCAGCAGTTACGTGAGACAGGGCACCTACGAGCAGTACTTC
. TRBJ2-3 . TRBV28 CASSKTVLTDTQYF TGTGCCAGCTCTAAGACAGTGCTGACAGATACGCAGTATTTT